This is a list of T cell receptor beta chains from one sample in a study of CXCR3-negative and CXCR3-positive naive CD8 T cells. No DNA is given; TCRdb re-called the 5' RACE reads and lists each CDR3 protein once. Its table records around 140,000 distinct CDR3 sequences. Sequencing used naive CXCR3+ CD8+ T cells from blood. The source of these receptors is a human donor in good health. Some clones in this sample may be carry-over from other donors' samples. The CDR3 runs from the conserved cysteine through the conserved F or W.

TRBV9	TRBJ2-1	CASSPTYGISYNEQFF
TRBV29-1	TRBJ2-2	CSVLTNTVELFF
TRBV29-1	TRBJ1-2	CSVEEGASYGYTF
TRBV4-3	TRBJ1-2	CASSQESKHGYTF
TRBV2	TRBJ1-3	CASSVDRVSAGNTIYF
TRBV10-3	TRBJ2-1	CAIGLAGLPNEQFF
TRBV29-1	TRBJ2-2	CSVVGEAGELFF
TRBV4-1	TRBJ2-7	CASSQEGSYEQYF
TRBV5-1	TRBJ2-7	CASSSHPSDRGEQYF
TRBV27	TRBJ2-1	CASSWASAYNEQFF
TRBV15	TRBJ1-4	CATSGTHLRQGGEKLFF
TRBV12-3/TRBV12-4	TRBJ1-5	CASSFSTLTGNQPQHF
TRBV12-3/TRBV12-4	TRBJ2-3	CASRPLVPDTQYF
TRBV9	TRBJ2-7	CASSGRDSDLYEQYF
TRBV20-1	TRBJ1-2	CSAREGSYYGYTF
TRBV9	TRBJ2-1	CASSGRLAVYNEQFF
TRBV12-5	TRBJ1-1	CASGSLNPTGHRVSDTEAFF
TRBV7-9	TRBJ2-3	CASRQYGREANTQYF
TRBV7-9	TRBJ2-1	CASSSDSYSYNEQFF
TRBV6-4	TRBJ2-2	CASSAPENTGELFF
TRBV4-2	TRBJ2-3	CASSQHGDTQYF
TRBV13	TRBJ2-7	CASSLIIFREQYF
TRBV2	TRBJ2-1	CASREGLAGNEQFF
TRBV2	TRBJ2-7	CASRASGGAVYEQYF
TRBV6-2/TRBV6-3	TRBJ2-2	CASINKGRNTGELFF
TRBV12-3/TRBV12-4	TRBJ1-2	CASSLGLGYTF
TRBV27	TRBJ1-2	CASSPNNVGYGYTF
TRBV7-3	TRBJ2-3	CASSLTGTFTDTQYF
TRBV23-1	TRBJ2-7	CASSQSVVGTYNLLVAF
TRBV9	TRBJ2-2	CASSVGQGAGELFF
TRBV12-3/TRBV12-4	TRBJ2-7	CASSWGSAGYEQYF
TRBV28	TRBJ2-3	CASSSPNRGKTTDTQYF
TRBV5-1	TRBJ1-1	CASSRTGGGTEAFF
TRBV4-2	TRBJ2-2	CASSPGTSPGELFF